The 28 T cell receptor beta chains reported below all come from one sample, sequenced in a study of control samples from healthy donors and cancer patients. Sequencing was performed with immunoSEQ multiplex PCR; in TCRdb, only in-frame clones are kept and a portion is missing. The sample gives roughly 140,000 clones, 93% of which show up once; more than 2% is in the top ten. The sequencing input was blood. The receptors come from a man in his forties or fifties in good health.

The chain links TRBV5-1 to TRBJ2-2, with 7 bases that match TRBD2. This CDR3 has 15 amino acids. CDR1 is SGHRS, CDR2 YFSETQ, per germline. Trimming at V came to 5 bases and at J to 5 bases, leaving 9 bases not matched to a gene. The CDR3 DNA is TGCGCCAGCAGTGAAGCGGGAATTATGACCGGGGAGCTGTTTTTT. It codes for CASSEAGIMTGELFF.

This chain joins TRBV24-1 and TRBJ1-4, with a weak D call TRBD1 (5 bases). Germline V lookup: CDR1 KGHDR, CDR2 SFDVKD. With 2 bases removed from V and 3 bases from J, the gap between germline ends came to 18 bases. CDR3 length equals 18 residues. The CDR3 DNA reads TGTGCCACCAGTGATTCAGACATACGCGACAGAGCTAATGAAAAACTGTTTTTT. This sequence encodes CATSDSDIRDRANEKLFF.

The chain couples TRBV5-1 to TRBJ2-2; 7 nucleotides match TRBD2. This CDR3 has 16 amino acids. With 4 bases clipped from V and 3 bases from J, the junction kept 9 bases outside the gene matches. Germline CDR1 reads SGHRS; CDR2 reads YFSETQ. CDR3 sequence (DNA): TGCGCCAGCAGCCCAGGGACGGGAGGATACACCGGGGAGCTGTTTTTT. As protein: CASSPGTGGYTGELFF.

The chain uses TRBV19 and TRBJ1-2; D possibly corresponds to TRBD1 (6 bases). The CDR3 length is 15 residues. Trimming pared 4 bases from V and 3 bases from J, leaving 15 bases between. The germline gives CDR1 LNHDA, CDR2 SQIVND (reference sequence). The chain's CDR3 is CASSNPGGADYGYTF. For the CDR3, the DNA is TGTGCCAGTAGTAACCCGGGGGGGGCGGACTATGGCTACACCTTC.

The gene calls are TRBV4-2 and TRBJ1-2, with D unclear. The ends were cut back, 0 bases at V and 4 bases at J, with 12 bases in the middle. CDR1 LGHNA and CDR2 YNFKEQ come from the germline V gene. CDR3 length equals 15 residues. The CDR3 region has the DNA TGTGCCAGCAGCCAAGATGTCGGGGTAGGCTATGGCTACACCTTC. Its protein is CASSQDVGVGYGYTF.

The chain is built from TRBV5-1 and TRBJ2-3; D is uncertain. V shed 1 base and J shed 0 bases, with 9 bases lying between them. This CDR3 region has 15 residues. The germline gives CDR1 SGHRS, CDR2 YFSETQ. The CDR3 spells CASSLREWSTDTQYF. The CDR3 DNA is TGCGCCAGCAGCTTGAGGGAATGGAGCACAGATACGCAGTATTTT.

This rearrangement joins TRBV3-1 (or the pseudogene TRBV3-2) to TRBJ2-7; D gene ambiguous. Per the germline V gene, CDR1 is LGHDT and CDR2 is YNNKEL (reference sequence). V lost 3 bases, J lost 9 bases, and 12 bases lay in between. The CDR3 covers 12 residues. In DNA form, the CDR3 reads TGTGCCAGCAGCCAGCGCGGCGGTTGGCAGTACTTC. It is translated as CASSQRGGWQYF.

This chain links TRBV23-1 with TRBJ2-7, with 9 positions matching TRBD1. TRBV23-1 is an open reading frame, and its role is uncertain. V was pared by 4 bases and J by 5 bases, with 6 bases of the junction left unmatched. The CDR3 consists of 14 residues. The CDR3 here is CASSPRDRDHEQYF. The DNA for the CDR3 is TGCGCCAGCAGTCCCCGGGACAGGGACCACGAGCAGTACTTC.

The chain is built from TRBV6-1 and TRBJ2-3; D is possibly TRBD1 or TRBD2 (5 bases each). Deletions cut 2 bases from V and 0 bases from J, with 15 bases between. The CDR3 consists of 17 residues. Germline V gene data show CDR1 as MNHNS and CDR2 as SASEGT. As DNA, the CDR3 is TGTGCCAGCAGTGAACTCGGGACGGCCACTAGCACAGATACGCAGTATTTT. It translates to CASSELGTATSTDTQYF.

The V and J genes are TRBV3-1 (or the pseudogene TRBV3-2) and TRBJ1-3, with 7 bases lining up with TRBD1. V gave up 2 bases and J gave up 4 bases; unmatched junction bases: 2. Germline CDR1 and CDR2: LGHDT and YNNKEL (reference sequence). The CDR3 is 14 residues long. The CDR3 region has the DNA TGTGCCAGCAGCCAAATGGGACAGGGAAACACCATATATTTT. Translation gives CASSQMGQGNTIYF.

J is TRBJ1-3 and V is TRBV9; D is uncertain. Looked up from germline, CDR1 is SGDLS and CDR2 is YYNGEE. V lost 2 bases and J lost 4, with 10 bases in between. The CDR3 loop spans 14 amino acids. The CDR3 nucleotides read TGTGCCAGCAGCGTCGTCGATCGGGGAAACACCATATATTTT. It is translated as CASSVVDRGNTIYF. The full variable domain, its missing parts supplied by reference TRBV9 and TRBJ1-3, is DSGVTQTPKHLITATGQRVTLRCSPRSGDLSVYWYQQSLDQGLQFLIQYYNGEERAKGNILERFSAQQFPDLHSELNLSSLELGDSALYFCASSVVDRGNTIYFGEGSWLTVV.

V and J are TRBV7-6 and TRBJ2-7; TRBD1 aligns across 8 bases. Germline CDR1 and CDR2: SGHVS and FNYEAQ. There are 15 residues in the CDR3. Trimming cost V 5 bases and J 7 bases; bases outside gene matches: 13. CDR3 protein: CASSLGQGAPYEQYF. The DNA of the CDR3 is TGTGCCAGCAGCCTGGGGCAGGGGGCGCCGTATGAGCAGTACTTC.

This chain joins TRBV10-3 and TRBJ1-1; D call uncertain. V lost 4 bases and J lost 2, with 11 bases in between. The V gene's germline CDR1 is ENHRY and CDR2 SYGVKD. CDR3 length equals 14 residues. CDR3 loop: CAISGTDFNTEAFF. The DNA of the CDR3 is TGTGCCATCAGTGGCACAGATTTCAACACTGAAGCTTTCTTT.

The chain recombines TRBV3-1 (or the pseudogene TRBV3-2) with TRBJ2-1; D tentatively fits TRBD1 or TRBD2 (5 bases each). Germline V gene data show CDR1 as LGHDT and CDR2 as YNNKEL (reference sequence). The CDR3 loop spans 14 amino acids. V was cut by 1 base and J by 4 bases, with 8 bases left in between. CDR3 DNA sequence: TGTGCCAGCAGCCAAGGGGACCCTTACAATGAGCAGTTCTTC. Residues: CASSQGDPYNEQFF.

The chain is built from TRBV30 and TRBJ2-3, with 12 positions matching TRBD2. The germline gives CDR1 GTSNPN, CDR2 SVGIG (reference sequence). J gave up 6 bases and V 4 bases, and 5 bases lay outside the gene matches. The CDR3 contains 14 residues. The CDR3 DNA follows: TGTGCCTGGAAACTAGCGGGAGGCCCCGATACGCAGTATTTT. The encoded protein is CAWKLAGGPDTQYF.

This clone was seen a single time. This chain links TRBV6-1 with TRBJ1-1; 7 bases are a match to TRBD1. The V gene's germline CDR1 is MNHNS and CDR2 SASEGT. This CDR3 has 14 residues. V shed 2 bases, J shed 5 bases, and the junction held 5 bases outside the gene matches. The CDR3 is CASSENRGGTEAFF. In DNA, the CDR3 is TGTGCCAGCAGTGAAAACAGGGGTGGAACTGAAGCTTTCTTT.

V is TRBV5-6 and J is TRBJ2-5; D may correspond to TRBD1 or TRBD2 (6 bases each). The CDR3 contains 15 residues. V lost 3 bases and J 2 bases, leaving 14 bases between the germline ends. The germline CDR1 and CDR2 sequences are SGHDT and YYEEEE. The CDR3 DNA reads TGTGCCAGCAGCTGGATCGGGGGCAAGCAAGAGACCCAGTACTTC. Amino acid sequence: CASSWIGGKQETQYF.

This clone was seen just once. The gene calls are TRBV5-4 and TRBJ2-1; a weak D match, TRBD2 (6 bases). Germline values: CDR1 SGHNT, CDR2 YYREEE (reference sequence). Trimming took 0 bases from V and 6 from J, leaving 10 bases between them. The CDR3 spans 14 residues. This CDR3 reads CASSLDYGGNEQFF. The CDR3 DNA reads as TGTGCCAGCAGCTTGGATTACGGGGGCAATGAGCAGTTCTTC.

The chain employs TRBV29-1 and TRBJ2-5, with D perhaps TRBD2 (5 bases). CDR1 is SQVTM, CDR2 ANQGSEA, per germline. The V and J ends lost 8 bases and 0 bases respectively, with 10 bases between them. The CDR3 is 12 amino acids. The CDR3 coding sequence is TGCAGCTTCCGACTATACCAAGAGACCCAGTACTTC. It encodes CSFRLYQETQYF.

This chain connects TRBV7-2 to TRBJ2-1; TRBD2 matches at 9 bases. Germline V gene lookup returns CDR1 SGHTA and CDR2 FQGNSA. With 3 bases clipped from V and 7 bases from J, the junction kept 4 bases outside the gene matches. CDR3 size: 14 residues. DNA for the CDR3: TGTGCCAGCAGCTTGGGGCTAGCGGGAAATGAGCAGTTCTTC. Amino acids: CASSLGLAGNEQFF.

The chain joins TRBV15 to TRBJ2-7, with 7 bases aligning to TRBD2. The CDR3 sequence is 15 residues long. Germline trimming cut 0 bases from V and 5 bases from J; bases unmatched to any gene: 7. Germline V gene lookup returns CDR1 LNHNV and CDR2 YYDKDF (reference sequence). The CDR3 loop is CATSRDRGGFHEQYF. DNA for the CDR3: TGTGCCACCAGCAGAGATCGGGGAGGGTTCCACGAGCAGTACTTC.

The chain links TRBV6-5 to TRBJ2-5; TRBD2 agrees at 8 bases. V shed 7 bases and J 0 bases; nucleotides not matched to a gene: 4. Per the germline V gene, CDR1 is MNHEY and CDR2 is SVGAGI. The CDR3 is made up of 14 amino acids. CDR3 region: CASNPLADQETQYF. The CDR3, as DNA: TGTGCCAGCAACCCACTAGCGGACCAAGAGACCCAGTACTTC.

The J gene is TRBJ2-7, the V gene TRBV7-9, with D perhaps TRBD1 (7 bases). CDR1 and CDR2 (germline): SEHNR, FQNEAQ (reference sequence). The CDR3 has 14 residues. Trimming cost V 5 bases and J 6 bases, with 17 bases left between them. The CDR3 region has the DNA TGTGCCAGCAGCCCGCCGCGGGACAGCGGCGAGCAGTACTTC. Its protein product is CASSPPRDSGEQYF.

The chain carries TRBV24-1 and TRBJ2-7, with D possibly matching TRBD1 (6 bases). The CDR3 is 13 residues long. Trimming cost V 5 bases and J 3 bases, with 10 bases left between them. Germline-derived CDR1 and CDR2 are KGHDR and SFDVKD. CDR3 region: CATSVQDSYEQYF. Written as DNA, the CDR3 is TGTGCCACCAGTGTACAGGACAGCTACGAGCAGTACTTC.

The chain has TRBV27 and TRBJ1-6; a weak D match, TRBD1 (6 bases). This CDR3 has 15 residues. Germline CDR1 MNHEY, CDR2 SMNVEV (reference sequence). Trimming shortened V by 6 bases and J by 3 bases, and 12 bases separated the two germline ends. Here the CDR3 reads CASSPRGDYNSPLHF. For the CDR3, the DNA is TGTGCCAGCAGCCCCAGGGGTGACTATAATTCACCCCTCCACTTT.

This clone was detected only a few times. The chain links TRBV6-1 to TRBJ1-5; D not certain. This CDR3 spans 14 amino acids. Trimming left V 2 bases short and J 0 bases short, with 5 bases between. The germline gives CDR1 MNHNS, CDR2 SASEGT. The CDR3 reads CASSERDSNQPQHF. CDR3 DNA sequence: TGTGCCAGCAGTGAACGAGATAGCAATCAGCCCCAGCATTTT.

The chain recombines TRBV19 with TRBJ1-5; D is ambiguous. This CDR3 region has 14 residues. Germline-derived CDR1 and CDR2 are LNHDA and SQIVND (reference sequence). V lost 6 bases, J lost 1 base, and 10 bases lay in between. The CDR3 bases are TGTGCCAGTAGGGCGGAGAGGAGCAATCAGCCCCAGCATTTT. This sequence encodes CASRAERSNQPQHF.

The rearrangement joins TRBV7-3 to TRBJ2-6; no definite D call. Germline V gene sequence: CDR1 SGHTA, CDR2 FQGTGA. This CDR3 spans 16 amino acids. Trimming shortened V by 3 bases and J by 0 bases, and 9 bases separated the two germline ends. CDR3 nucleotide sequence: TGTGCCAGCAGCTTGATCAGTAGCTCTGGGGCCAACGTCCTGACTTTC. Translation gives CASSLISSSGANVLTF.